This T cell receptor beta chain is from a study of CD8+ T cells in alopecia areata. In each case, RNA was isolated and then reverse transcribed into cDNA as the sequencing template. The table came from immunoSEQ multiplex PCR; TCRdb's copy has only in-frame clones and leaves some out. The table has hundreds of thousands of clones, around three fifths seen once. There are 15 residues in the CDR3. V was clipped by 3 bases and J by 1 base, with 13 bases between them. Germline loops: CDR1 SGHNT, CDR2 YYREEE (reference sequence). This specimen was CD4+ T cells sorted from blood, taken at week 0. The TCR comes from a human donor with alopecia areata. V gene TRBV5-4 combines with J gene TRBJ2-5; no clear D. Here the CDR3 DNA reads TGTGCCAGCAGCTCCGAAAGCCGGGCCCAAGAGACCCAGTACTTC. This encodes CASSSESRAQETQYF.